This is a list of T cell receptor beta chains from one sample in a study of T cell repertoires in cytomegalovirus infection. MiXCR was run by TCRdb on the reads, yielding one entry per CDR3 protein. This repertoire shows some 600,000 distinct CDR3 sequences, around 24% found once; its top ten account for around 8%. The specimen was CD8+ T cells from PBMCs. The receptors stem from a human donor in good health (CMV status not recorded). Some clones in this sample may be carry-over from other donors' samples. The CDR3 runs from the conserved cysteine through the conserved F or W. Each record gives: clone size, D gene, V gene, J gene, CDR3 protein, CDR3 DNA. A D gene is named only where the DNA matches it firmly. Expanded clones get a size class; other rows say once, few or many, or leave the size out.

>many|.|TRBV7-8|TRBJ1-1
CASSPRMRQVMNTEAFF
TGTGCCAGCAGCCCCCGAATGAGACAGGTCATGAACACTGAAGCTTTCTTT
>many|.|TRBV11-2|TRBJ2-1
CASSLHDRRLPYNEQFF
TGTGCCAGCAGCTTACACGACAGGCGACTGCCCTACAATGAGCAGTTCTTC
>many|.|TRBV12-3/TRBV12-4|TRBJ2-3
CASSFVGGGNTQYF
TGTGCCAGCAGTTTCGTGGGGGGCGGGAATACGCAGTATTTT
>few|.|TRBV28|TRBJ1-6
CASSLDRYNSPLHF
TGTGCCAGCAGTTTAGACAGGTATAATTCACCCCTCCACTTT
>few|.|TRBV7-9|TRBJ2-2
CASSHPSTNTGELFF
TGTGCCAGCAGCCACCCATCGACTAACACCGGGGAGCTGTTTTTT
>.|.|TRBV7-3|TRBJ2-2
CASSPVLRELNTGELFF
TGTGCCAGCAGCCCCGTACTGAGGGAATTGAACACCGGGGAGCTGTTTTTT
>.|.|TRBV7-8|TRBJ2-7
CASSLPKGPSYEQYF
TGTGCCAGCAGCTTACCAAAGGGCCCGAGCTACGAGCAGTACTTC
>many|.|TRBV7-2|TRBJ2-7
CASTFGGISPLITYEQYF
TGTGCCAGCACCTTTGGAGGGATTTCTCCTCTTATAACCTACGAGCAGTACTTC
>.|.|TRBV20-1|TRBJ2-7
CSAEDMGFIEQYF
TGCAGTGCTGAGGACATGGGTTTTATCGAGCAGTACTTC
>.|.|TRBV13|TRBJ2-1
CASRSFGGPSYNEQFF
TGTGCCAGCAGGTCTTTCGGGGGGCCCTCCTACAATGAGCAGTTCTTC
>few|TRBD2|TRBV9|TRBJ2-1
CASSPGTSGGVSNEQFF
TGTGCCAGCAGCCCTGGGACTAGCGGGGGAGTCAGCAATGAGCAGTTCTTC
>.|.|TRBV6-2/TRBV6-3|TRBJ1-2
CASSPPDGINYGYTF
TGTGCCAGCAGTCCTCCGGACGGAATTAACTATGGCTACACCTTC
>.|TRBD1|TRBV28|TRBJ2-3
CASKARQGEFTDTQYF
TGTGCCAGCAAGGCTCGACAGGGAGAATTCACAGATACGCAGTATTTT
>.|.|TRBV10-2|TRBJ1-1
CASLAGDTEAFF
TGCGCCAGCTTGGCAGGGGACACTGAAGCTTTCTTT
>few|.|TRBV10-3|TRBJ2-1
CAISRIEGDEQFF
TGTGCCATCAGTAGGATCGAGGGCGATGAGCAGTTCTTC
>few|.|TRBV5-1|TRBJ1-2
CASSLDRTHGYTF
TGCGCCAGCAGCCTTGACAGGACCCATGGCTACACCTTC
>many|TRBD2|TRBV7-6|TRBJ2-2
CASSAFTGGNTGELFF
TGTGCCAGCAGCGCCTTCACGGGGGGAAACACCGGGGAGCTGTTTTTT
>.|.|TRBV7-3|TRBJ2-3
CASSLGPASLTDTQYF
TGTGCCAGCAGCTTAGGTCCAGCGAGCCTCACAGATACGCAGTATTTT
>.|.|TRBV7-8|TRBJ1-2
CASSSLDINYGYTF
TGTGCCAGCAGCTCCCTAGACATTAACTATGGCTACACCTTC
>many|TRBD1|TRBV7-6|TRBJ2-3
CASSSGTGDTDTQYF
TGTGCCAGCAGCTCCGGGACAGGGGATACAGATACGCAGTATTTT
>many|TRBD1|TRBV5-6|TRBJ2-1
CASSYSYANRGNEQFF
TGTGCCAGCAGTTATTCCTACGCAAACAGGGGAAATGAGCAGTTCTTC
>.|.|TRBV15|TRBJ1-5
CATSRVQDSNQPQHF
TGTGCCACCAGCAGAGTACAGGACAGCAATCAGCCCCAGCATTTT